This T cell receptor beta chain was retrieved from a study of blood T cells in healthy people across ages (dated by TCRdb to 2013 to 2016). With respect to the entire study: In model experiments, template switching captured about one uniquely barcoded TCR beta cDNA molecule for every two T cells. Age-related changes in TCR beta repertoire diversity were measured in the study by deep sequencing normalized with unique cDNA molecular identifiers. Four age groups were formed from the donors: young (average roughly 15 years), middle-aged (just under 40), aged (approximately 60) and long-lived (more than 75). Donors of different ages were randomly distributed across sequencing lanes to avoid experimental bias. Using the same blood draw, the study looked at two additional independent replicas of 1 million unique cDNA reads for two donors, one aged 18 to 29 and the other aged 80 or older.

This clonotype was seen only a few times. The antigen it binds to is not known. At one boundary the junction diverges from the germline segment, which might be a read error. What the research found in general, with its limitations: Compared with the aged group, more naive CD4+ T cells, fewer expanded clones and increased TCR diversity were shown by the long-lived group, suggesting age selection. As age increased, observed TCR beta diversity per million T cells dropped in a roughly linear way, and a significant reduction was already evident by age about 40. Bulk unsorted PBMC profiling prevented conclusive comparison of naive and antigen-experienced compartments. Estimates of total diversity from one million sequenced T cells were regarded as lower bounds and underestimates. Because donor CMV infection status was unknown, age-related changes in expanded clonotypes were potentially confounded. A strong correlation was found between observed TCR beta diversity and the percentage of naive T cells measured by flow cytometry.

The donors were roughly 40 Caucasian individuals from Russia, aged 6 to 90 years, who were systemically healthy. Each donor gave approximately 10 milliliters of peripheral blood, collected into EDTA-treated Vacutainer tubes. PBMCs were isolated by Ficoll-Paque density-gradient centrifugation, with at least 7 million obtained per sample. Trizol reagent was used to extract total RNA from PBMCs, with at least 6 micrograms per sample. For every donor, flow cytometry on a PBMC aliquot measured the percentage of naive CD45RAhigh/CD27high T cells. The germline V gene provides CDR1 SGHRS and CDR2 YFSETQ. Reading from cysteine to phenylalanine, the CDR3 counts 15 amino acids. The DNA shown is the 45-base CDR3, in frame from base 1. The method was 5' RACE. Sequencing took place on an Illumina HiSeq 2500. A second PCR of roughly 6 to 12 cycles was performed with a sample-barcoded 5' primer and a J-beta primer mix. A unique molecular identifier was introduced onto each TCR beta cDNA molecule by a template-switch 5' adaptor carrying 12 random nucleotides. Each sample yielded at least 3 million CDR3-containing paired-end reads. First-strand cDNA synthesis was performed from all RNA using the Mint cDNA synthesis kit, with priming by a TRBC-specific oligonucleotide. All cDNA was treated with uracil-DNA glycosylase and then went through a first 18-cycle PCR with the universal primers M1SS and BC2_uni_R. For the original study's pipeline: For normalization, 1 million high-quality reads were randomly selected from each sample, with every read carrying a distinct molecular identifier. Reads sharing molecular identifiers were discarded rather than binned into consensus sequences. MiTCR, set to a Q25 quality threshold and the strictest error-elimination algorithm, was used for CDR3 identification, clonotype clustering and error correction. A nonparametric unseen species model using Euler transformation provided a lower-bound estimate of total TCR beta diversity. Starting from the raw public reads, TCRdb applied fastp trimming at Q25, assembled clones with MiXCR and retained in-frame beta chains. Identical CDR3 proteins give one entry, which carries the most common genes and DNA. The V and J calls and clone size are TCRdb's, not the authors'. The sample yields under 2 million distinct CDR3 sequences; about 31% were counted once. About 11% of the sample is held by the ten biggest clonotypes.

The chain is made from TRBV5-1 and TRBJ2-3, with TRBD2 tentatively as D gene (6 bases match). Source material: blood. The sequence was collected from a woman in her twenties or thirties in good health. CDR3 loop: CASRLGLLPTDTQYF. In nucleotides, the sequence is TGCGCCAGCAGATTGGGACTTTTACCCACAGATACGCAGTATTTT.